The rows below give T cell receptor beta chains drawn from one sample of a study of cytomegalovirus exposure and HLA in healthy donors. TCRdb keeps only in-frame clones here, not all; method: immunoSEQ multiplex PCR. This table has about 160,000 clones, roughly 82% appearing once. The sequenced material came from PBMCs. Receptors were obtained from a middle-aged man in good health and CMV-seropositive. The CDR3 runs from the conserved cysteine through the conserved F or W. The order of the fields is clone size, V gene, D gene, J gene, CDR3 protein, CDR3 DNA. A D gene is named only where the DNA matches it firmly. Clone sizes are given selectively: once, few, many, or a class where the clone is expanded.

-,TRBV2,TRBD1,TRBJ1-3,CASSQGAGNTIYF,TGTGCCAGCAGTCAGGGGGCAGGAAACACCATATATTTT
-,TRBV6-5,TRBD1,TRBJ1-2,CASSLDRGLYGYTF,TGTGCCAGCAGTTTGGACAGGGGGCTCTATGGCTACACCTTC
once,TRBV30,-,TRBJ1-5,CAWSVQAGNQPQHF,TGTGCCTGGAGTGTACAGGCAGGGAATCAGCCCCAGCATTTT
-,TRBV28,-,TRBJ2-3,CASSLGLRADTQYF,TGTGCCAGCAGTCTGGGCCTCCGTGCAGATACGCAGTATTTT
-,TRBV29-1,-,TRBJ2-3,CSVYPGGTDTQYF,TGCAGCGTTTATCCCGGGGGTACAGATACGCAGTATTTT
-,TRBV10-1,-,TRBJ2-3,CASSDSRCGLAKDTDTQYF,TGCGCCAGCAGTGACTCTCGTTGCGGGCTAGCCAAAGACACAGATACGCAGTATTTT
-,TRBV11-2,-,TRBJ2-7,CASRQSGGSGSYEQYF,TGTGCCAGCAGACAAAGTGGGGGGAGTGGCTCCTACGAGCAGTACTTC
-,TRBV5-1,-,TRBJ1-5,CASGRTQLYSNQPQHF,TGCGCCAGCGGACGGACTCAATTATATAGCAATCAGCCCCAGCATTTT
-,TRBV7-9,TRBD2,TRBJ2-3,CASSGGVGTDTQYF,TGTGCCAGCAGCGGGGGGGTTGGCACAGATACGCAGTATTTT
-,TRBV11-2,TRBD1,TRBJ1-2,CASSLLDRATNYGYTF,TGTGCCAGCAGCTTACTCGACAGGGCAACTAACTATGGCTACACCTTC
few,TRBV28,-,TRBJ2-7,CASSPGTAGEQYF,TGTGCCAGCAGTCCCGGGACGGCGGGGGAGCAGTACTTC
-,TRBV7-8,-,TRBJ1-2,CASSAGFDGYTF,TGTGCCAGCAGCGCAGGGTTCGATGGCTACACCTTC
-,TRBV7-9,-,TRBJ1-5,CASSFFGTPYQPQHF,TGTGCCAGCAGCTTTTTTGGGACACCTTATCAGCCCCAGCATTTT
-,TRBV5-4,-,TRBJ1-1,CASSFPPGIGNTEAFF,TGTGCCAGCAGCTTCCCGCCAGGGATTGGGAACACTGAAGCTTTCTTT
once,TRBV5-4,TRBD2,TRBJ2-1,CASSSSGSRGNEQFF,TGTGCCAGCAGCTCCAGCGGGAGTCGGGGCAATGAGCAGTTCTTC
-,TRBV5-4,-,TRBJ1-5,CASSEGDNQPQHF,TGTGCCAGCAGCGAGGGTGATAATCAGCCCCAGCATTTT
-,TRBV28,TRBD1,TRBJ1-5,CASTSRGDRVGQPQHF,TGTGCCAGCACCTCAAGGGGGGACAGGGTAGGTCAGCCCCAGCATTTT
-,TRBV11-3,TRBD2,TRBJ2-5,CASSRGASGLGGETQYF,TGTGCCAGCAGCCGGGGGGCTAGCGGGCTCGGCGGGGAGACCCAGTACTTC
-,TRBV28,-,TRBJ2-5,CASSLRETQYF,TGTGCCAGCAGTTTACGGGAGACCCAGTACTTC
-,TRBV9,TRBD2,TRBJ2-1,CARSVTSGGQGQFF,TGTGCCCGCAGCGTGACTAGCGGGGGCCAGGGGCAGTTCTTC
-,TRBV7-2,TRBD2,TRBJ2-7,CASSISGRTYEQYF,TGTGCCAGCAGCATTAGCGGGAGAACCTACGAGCAGTACTTC
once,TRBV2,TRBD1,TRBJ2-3,CASRVDRGSTDTQYF,TGTGCCAGCAGAGTAGACAGGGGGAGCACAGATACGCAGTATTTT
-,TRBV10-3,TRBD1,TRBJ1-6,CAISEAQGASPLHF,TGTGCCATCAGTGAGGCCCAGGGGGCCTCACCCCTCCACTTT
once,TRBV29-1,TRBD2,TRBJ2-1,CRPLAGYNEQFF,TGCAGACCCCTAGCGGGGTACAATGAGCAGTTCTTC
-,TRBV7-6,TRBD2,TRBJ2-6,CASSLRGGVGANVLTF,TGTGCCAGCAGCTTAAGGGGAGGGGTCGGGGCCAACGTCCTGACTTTC
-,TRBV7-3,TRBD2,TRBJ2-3,CASSLNGGARDTQYF,TGTGCCAGCAGCTTGAACGGGGGGGCGAGAGATACGCAGTATTTT
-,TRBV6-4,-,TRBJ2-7,CASSDTGPESREQYF,TGTGCCAGCAGTGACACAGGTCCTGAATCTCGGGAGCAGTACTTC
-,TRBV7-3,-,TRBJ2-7,CASSLGGLIYEQYF,TGTGCCAGCAGCTTAGGGGGCCTTATTTACGAGCAGTACTTC
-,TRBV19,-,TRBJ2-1,CASSPQGIYNEQFF,TGTGCCAGTAGTCCGCAGGGGATCTACAATGAGCAGTTCTTC
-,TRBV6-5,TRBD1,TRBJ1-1,CATYRGPNTEAFF,TGTGCCACCTACAGGGGGCCGAACACTGAAGCTTTCTTT
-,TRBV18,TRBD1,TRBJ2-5,CASSGQGSETQYF,TGTGCCAGCTCAGGACAGGGATCGGAGACCCAGTACTTC
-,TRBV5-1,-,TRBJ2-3,CASSLKRDSTDTQYF,TGCGCCAGCAGCTTGAAACGCGATAGCACAGATACGCAGTATTTT
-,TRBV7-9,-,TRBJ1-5,CASSLGGSQPQHF,TGTGCCAGCAGCTTGGGAGGGTCCCAGCCCCAGCATTTT
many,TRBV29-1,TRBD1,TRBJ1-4,CSVVPGQGRGEKLFF,TGCAGCGTCGTCCCGGGACAGGGCCGGGGTGAAAAACTGTTTTTT
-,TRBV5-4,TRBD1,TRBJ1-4,CASRDRGETNEKLFF,TGTGCCAGCAGGGACAGGGGCGAGACTAATGAAAAACTGTTTTTT
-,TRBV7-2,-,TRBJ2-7,CASSLGWDNIHPYEQYF,TGTGCCAGCAGCTTAGGGTGGGACAACATACACCCCTACGAGCAGTACTTC
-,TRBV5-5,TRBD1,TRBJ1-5,CASSSDRGTGGLSNQPQHF,TGTGCCAGCAGCTCCGACCGCGGGACAGGGGGTCTTAGCAATCAGCCCCAGCATTTT
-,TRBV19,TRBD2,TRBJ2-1,CATGGAGEHNEQFF,TGTGCCACGGGAGGGGCGGGGGAACACAATGAGCAGTTCTTC
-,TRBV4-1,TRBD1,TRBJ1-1,CASSLGTGGSEAFF,TGCGCCAGCAGCCTCGGGACAGGGGGTTCTGAAGCTTTCTTT
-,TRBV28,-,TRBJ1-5,CASSPSGRGGNQPQHF,TGTGCCAGCAGTCCATCGGGCCGGGGTGGCAATCAGCCCCAGCATTTT
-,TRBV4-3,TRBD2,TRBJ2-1,CASSQDLAGGTDEQFF,TGCGCCAGCAGCCAAGATTTAGCGGGGGGTACGGATGAGCAGTTCTTC
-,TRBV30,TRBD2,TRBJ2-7,CAWKLAGGYEQHF,TGTGCCTGGAAGCTAGCGGGAGGGTACGAGCAGCACTTC
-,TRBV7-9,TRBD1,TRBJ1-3,CASSEQGKAGNTIYF,TGTGCCAGCAGCGAACAGGGGAAGGCTGGAAACACCATATATTTT
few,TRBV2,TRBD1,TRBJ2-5,CASSVYGTGKLETQYF,TGTGCCAGCAGTGTTTATGGGACAGGGAAATTAGAGACCCAGTACTTC
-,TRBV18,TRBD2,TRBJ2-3,CASSPPAGGPSTDTQYF,TGTGCCAGCTCACCACCTGCGGGAGGGCCTAGCACAGATACGCAGTATTTT
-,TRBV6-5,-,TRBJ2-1,CASSYSIGQGYEQFF,TGTGCCAGCAGTTACTCGATCGGGCAGGGGTATGAGCAGTTCTTC
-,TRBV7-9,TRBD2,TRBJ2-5,CASSPHSGRALETQYF,TGTGCCAGCAGCCCCCATAGCGGGAGGGCGTTAGAGACCCAGTACTTC
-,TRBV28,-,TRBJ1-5,CASSLFFRARQPQHF,TGTGCCAGCAGTTTATTTTTCAGGGCGAGGCAGCCCCAGCATTTT
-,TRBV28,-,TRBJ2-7,CASTFGGPLQEQYF,TGTGCCAGCACCTTTGGGGGCCCGCTACAAGAGCAGTACTTC
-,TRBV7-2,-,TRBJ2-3,CASSLGLWHSTDTQYF,TGTGCCAGCAGCTTAGGTCTTTGGCACAGCACAGATACGCAGTATTTT